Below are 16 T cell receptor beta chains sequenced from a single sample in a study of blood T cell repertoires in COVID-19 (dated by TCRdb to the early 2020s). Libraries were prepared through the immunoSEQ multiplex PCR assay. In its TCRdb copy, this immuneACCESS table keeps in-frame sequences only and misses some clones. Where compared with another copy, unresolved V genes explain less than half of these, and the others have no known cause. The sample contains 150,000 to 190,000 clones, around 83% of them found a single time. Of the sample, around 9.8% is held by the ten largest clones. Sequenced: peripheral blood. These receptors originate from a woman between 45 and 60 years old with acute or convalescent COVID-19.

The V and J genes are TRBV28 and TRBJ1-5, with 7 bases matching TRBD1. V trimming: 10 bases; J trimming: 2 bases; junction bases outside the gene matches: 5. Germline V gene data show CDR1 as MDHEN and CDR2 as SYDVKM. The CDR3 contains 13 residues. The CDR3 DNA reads TGTGCCATCCAGGGGGGAGGCAATCAGCCCCAGCATTTT. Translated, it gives CAIQGGGNQPQHF.

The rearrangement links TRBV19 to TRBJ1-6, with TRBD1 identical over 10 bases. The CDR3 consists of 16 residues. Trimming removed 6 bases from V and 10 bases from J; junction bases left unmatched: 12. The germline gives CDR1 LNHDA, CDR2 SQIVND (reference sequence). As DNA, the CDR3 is TGTGCCAGTAGAGGACCGGGACAGGGGCGAGGCTCACCCCTCCACTTT. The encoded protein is CASRGPGQGRGSPLHF.

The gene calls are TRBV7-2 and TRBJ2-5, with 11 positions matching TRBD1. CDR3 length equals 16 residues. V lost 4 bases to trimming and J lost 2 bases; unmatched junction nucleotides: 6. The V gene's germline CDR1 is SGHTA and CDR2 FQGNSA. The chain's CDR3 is CASSYPRDRGQETQYF. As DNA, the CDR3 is TGTGCCAGCAGCTACCCCCGGGACAGGGGGCAAGAGACCCAGTACTTC.

The CDR3 is CASSLTGHYGYTF. The CDR3 DNA reads as TGTGCCAGCAGTTTGACAGGGCACTATGGCTACACCTTC. This chain links TRBV28 with TRBJ1-2; the match to TRBD1 covers 7 bases. Trimming cost V 3 bases and J 3 bases; bases outside gene matches: 1. The CDR3 covers 13 residues. The germline V gene encodes CDR1 MDHEN and CDR2 SYDVKM.

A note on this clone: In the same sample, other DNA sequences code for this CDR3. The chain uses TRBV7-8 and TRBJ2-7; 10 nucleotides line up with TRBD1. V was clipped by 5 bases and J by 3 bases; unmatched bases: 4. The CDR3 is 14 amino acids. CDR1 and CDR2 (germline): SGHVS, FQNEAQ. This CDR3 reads CASSPDRGLYEQYF. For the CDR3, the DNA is TGTGCCAGCAGCCCAGACAGGGGGCTCTACGAGCAGTACTTC.

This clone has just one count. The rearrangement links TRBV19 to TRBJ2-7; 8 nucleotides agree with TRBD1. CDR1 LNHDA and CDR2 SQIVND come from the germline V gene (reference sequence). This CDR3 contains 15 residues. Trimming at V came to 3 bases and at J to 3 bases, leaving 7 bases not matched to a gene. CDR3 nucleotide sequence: TGTGCCAGTAGTATTTCGGGACAGGCGATCTACGAGCAGTACTTC. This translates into CASSISGQAIYEQYF.

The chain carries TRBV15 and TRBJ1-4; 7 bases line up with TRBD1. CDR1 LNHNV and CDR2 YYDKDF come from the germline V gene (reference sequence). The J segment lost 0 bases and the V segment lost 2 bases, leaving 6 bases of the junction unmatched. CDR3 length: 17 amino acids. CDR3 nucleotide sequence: TGTGCCACCAGCAGACCCAACAGGGGCCCAACTAATGAAAAACTGTTTTTT. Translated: CATSRPNRGPTNEKLFF.

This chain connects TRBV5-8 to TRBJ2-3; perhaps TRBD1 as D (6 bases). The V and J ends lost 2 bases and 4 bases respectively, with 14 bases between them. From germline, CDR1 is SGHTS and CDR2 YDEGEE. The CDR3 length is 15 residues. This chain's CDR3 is CASSLQGFEADTQYF. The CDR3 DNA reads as TGTGCCAGCAGCTTACAGGGTTTCGAAGCAGATACGCAGTATTTT.

This chain's CDR3 is CASGQPEHNSPLHF. The CDR3 coding sequence is TGTGCCAGTGGACAGCCGGAACATAATTCACCCCTCCACTTT. The chain employs TRBV2 and TRBJ1-6, with TRBD1 as a possible D gene (6 bases). This CDR3 has 14 amino acids. The V end was cut by 9 bases, the J end by 5 bases, with 14 bases between. CDR1 is SNHLY, CDR2 FYNNEI, per germline.

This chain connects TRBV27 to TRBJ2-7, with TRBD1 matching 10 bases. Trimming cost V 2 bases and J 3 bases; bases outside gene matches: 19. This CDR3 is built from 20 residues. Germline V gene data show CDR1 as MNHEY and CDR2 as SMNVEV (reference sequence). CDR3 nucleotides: TGTGCCAGCAGTTTAAGCGCCTCTAATGACAGGGGGCGTGTGGGCTACGAGCAGTACTTC. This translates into CASSLSASNDRGRVGYEQYF.

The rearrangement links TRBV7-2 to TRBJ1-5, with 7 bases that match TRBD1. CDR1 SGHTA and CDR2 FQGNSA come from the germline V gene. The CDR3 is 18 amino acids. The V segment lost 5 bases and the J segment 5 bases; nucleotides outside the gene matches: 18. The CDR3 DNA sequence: TGTGCCAGCAGCCTGGGACAGAGGAGCCGTGTAGGGGATCAGCCCCAGCATTTT. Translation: CASSLGQRSRVGDQPQHF.

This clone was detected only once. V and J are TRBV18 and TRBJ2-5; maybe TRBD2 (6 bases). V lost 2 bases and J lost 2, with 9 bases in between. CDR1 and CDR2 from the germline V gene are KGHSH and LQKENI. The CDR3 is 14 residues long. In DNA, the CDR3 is TGTGCCAGCTCACCATTAGCGGCACAAGAGACCCAGTACTTC. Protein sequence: CASSPLAAQETQYF.

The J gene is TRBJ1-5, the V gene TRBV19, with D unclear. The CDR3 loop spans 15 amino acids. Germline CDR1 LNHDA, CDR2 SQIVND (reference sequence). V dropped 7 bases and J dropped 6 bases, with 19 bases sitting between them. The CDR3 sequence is CASTARELVGQPQHF. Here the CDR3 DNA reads TGTGCCAGTACTGCCCGGGAATTGGTAGGTCAGCCCCAGCATTTT.

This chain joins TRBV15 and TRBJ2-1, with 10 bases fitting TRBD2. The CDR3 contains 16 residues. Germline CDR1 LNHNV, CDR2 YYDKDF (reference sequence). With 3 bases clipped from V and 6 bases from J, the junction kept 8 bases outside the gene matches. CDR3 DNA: TGTGCCACCAGCAGCCTTTCTAGCGGGAGACGCAATGAGCAGTTCTTC. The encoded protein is CATSSLSSGRRNEQFF. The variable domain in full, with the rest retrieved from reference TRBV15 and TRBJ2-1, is DAMVIQNPRYQVTQFGKPVTLSCSQTLNHNVMYWYQQKSSQAPKLLFHYYDKDFNNEADTPDNFQSRRPNTSFCFLDIRSPGLGDTAMYLCATSSLSSGRRNEQFFGPGTRLTVL.

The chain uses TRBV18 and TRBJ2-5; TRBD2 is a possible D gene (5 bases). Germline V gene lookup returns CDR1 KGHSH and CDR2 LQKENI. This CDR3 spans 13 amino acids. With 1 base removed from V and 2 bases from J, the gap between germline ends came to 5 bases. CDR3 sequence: CASSPLAQETQYF. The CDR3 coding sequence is TGTGCCAGCTCACCACTAGCGCAAGAGACCCAGTACTTC.

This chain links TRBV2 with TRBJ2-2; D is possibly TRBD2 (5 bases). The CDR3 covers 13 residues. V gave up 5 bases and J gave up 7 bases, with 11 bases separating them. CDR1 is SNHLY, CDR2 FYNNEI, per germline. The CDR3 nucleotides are TGTGCCAGCAGTTGGGAGCCCATCGGGGAGCTGTTTTTT. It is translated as CASSWEPIGELFF.